A selection of T cell receptor beta chains follows, all from one sample in a study of T cells after yellow fever vaccination. TCRdb re-derived calls from the 5' RACE reads in MiXCR, one entry per CDR3 protein. The table lists over 65,000 distinct CDR3 sequences, 13% of them singletons. Sequences were derived from CD8+ T cells not binding an NS4B(214-222) dextramer, sorted from PBMCs, sampled roughly 20 days after the first yellow fever vaccination. These receptors came from a young man who received the YFV17D yellow fever vaccine. The CDR3 runs from the conserved cysteine through the conserved F or W. A D gene is named only where the DNA matches it firmly.

d_call j_call v_call cdr3_aa
TRBD2 TRBJ2-1 TRBV29-1 CSVCTGTSGEQFF
. TRBJ1-6 TRBV20-1 CSAFIPGQNSPLHF
TRBD1 TRBJ1-2 TRBV20-1 CSAETGLIARNYGYTF
. TRBJ2-6 TRBV4-1 CASSKMDDVLTF
TRBD1 TRBJ1-6 TRBV10-2 CASTETGTSWDSPLHF
. TRBJ2-7 TRBV20-1 CSATLSRDGYEQYF
. TRBJ2-2 TRBV12-3/TRBV12-4 CASTQPGFTPTGELFF
TRBD1 TRBJ1-5 TRBV10-2 CASSSGTANHQPQHF
TRBD1 TRBJ2-1 TRBV5-4 CASSRQGANEQFF
TRBD1 TRBJ1-2 TRBV4-1 CASSLAPTGDYGYTF
TRBD2 TRBJ2-3 TRBV28 CASSLRPGGDTQYF
. TRBJ1-3 TRBV7-2 CASSLSGTTGNTIYF
. TRBJ2-1 TRBV5-6 CASSLFEDFYNEQFF
. TRBJ2-3 TRBV11-2 CASSLDHELGGNSDTQYF
. TRBJ2-1 TRBV7-9 CASSLLGMEGNEQFF
TRBD2 TRBJ2-1 TRBV5-5 CASSPPGGARSYNEQFF
TRBD2 TRBJ2-2 TRBV6-4 CVSSGTSGTGELFF
. TRBJ2-1 TRBV7-3 CASSLGTTRIGEQFF
. TRBJ2-2 TRBV4-3 CASSHSVTPNTGELFF
. TRBJ2-7 TRBV19 CASSGTGSSYEQYF
TRBD1 TRBJ1-6 TRBV7-8 CASSPKGQSYNSPLHF
. TRBJ2-3 TRBV12-3/TRBV12-4 CASSFGGGHPDTQYF
. TRBJ2-1 TRBV5-6 CASKSAYNEQFF
TRBD1 TRBJ2-3 TRBV7-2 CASSPGTGGITDTQYF
TRBD1 TRBJ1-3 TRBV6-1 CASSPKPDTGGYGNTIYF
. TRBJ1-6 TRBV7-9 CASSLEDTDSPLHF
. TRBJ2-5 TRBV6-5 CASSSRRRGRVKETQYF
. TRBJ1-6 TRBV20-1 CSGSASSYNSPLHF
. TRBJ2-5 TRBV20-1 CSARPREEETQYF
. TRBJ1-4 TRBV7-2 CASSLVGAAVNEKLFF
. TRBJ2-5 TRBV9 CASSARGTRLPETQYF
. TRBJ2-7 TRBV7-2 CASSLYGSYEQYF
TRBD1 TRBJ2-7 TRBV7-2 CASSLTGAGEQYF
. TRBJ1-2 TRBV4-3 CASSQERGTYYGYTF
. TRBJ1-5 TRBV4-1 CASSHYLGRGGNQPQHF
. TRBJ2-3 TRBV4-1 CASSQDPEGPDTQYF
. TRBJ1-2 TRBV6-2/TRBV6-3 CASSFGTTDSYGYTF